This T cell receptor (beta chain) was recorded in a study of blood T cell repertoires in COVID-19. Sequencing used immunoSEQ multiplex PCR; TCRdb keeps in-frame clones, though not all of them. The sample carries about 220,000 clones, approximately 81% recorded once. The sequenced sample was peripheral blood. The clonotype was recovered from an elderly woman with acute or convalescent COVID-19.

As DNA, the CDR3 is TGTGCCAGCTCGCCGATCGGGAACACCGGGGAGCTGTTTTTT. Protein: CASSPIGNTGELFF. The rearrangement uses TRBV18 and TRBJ2-2, with D uncertain. The V end lost 6 bases, the J end lost 1 base, and 9 bases lay between the germline ends. This CDR3 has 14 residues. CDR1 and CDR2 (germline): KGHSH, LQKENI. The complete variable domain, with remaining parts taken from reference TRBV18 and TRBJ2-2, reads NAGVMQNPRHLVRRRGQEARLRCSPMKGHSHVYWYRQLPEEGLKFMVYLQKENIIDESGMPKERFSAEFPKEGPSILRIQQVVRGDSAAYFCASSPIGNTGELFFGEGSRLTVL.